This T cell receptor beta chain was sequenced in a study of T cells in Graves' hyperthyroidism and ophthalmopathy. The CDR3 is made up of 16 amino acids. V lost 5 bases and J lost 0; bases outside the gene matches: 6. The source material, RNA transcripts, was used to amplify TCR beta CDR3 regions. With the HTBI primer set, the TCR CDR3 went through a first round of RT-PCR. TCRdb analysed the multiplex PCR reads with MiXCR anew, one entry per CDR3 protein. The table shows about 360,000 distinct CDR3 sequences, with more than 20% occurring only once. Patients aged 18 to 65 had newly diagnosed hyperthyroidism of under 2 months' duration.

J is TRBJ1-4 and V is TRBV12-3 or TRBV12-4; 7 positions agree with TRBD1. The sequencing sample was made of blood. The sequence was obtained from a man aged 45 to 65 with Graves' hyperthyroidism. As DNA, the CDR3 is TGTGCCAGCAGTGAACACGACAGGGCAACTAATGAAAAACTGTTTTTT. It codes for CASSEHDRATNEKLFF.